What follows is one T cell receptor (beta chain) and its context. Its specificity is unknown. The source of the sample is a study of T cell responses to AZD1222 COVID-19 vaccine. Germline lookup yields CDR1 SGDLS and CDR2 YYNGEE. The CDR3 has 18 amino acids. Trimming took 0 bases from V and 6 from J; bases not matched to a gene: 17. Only in-frame clones appear in the TCRdb table, and some are missing; sequencing was by immunoSEQ multiplex PCR. The sample comprises about 170,000 clones, around 90% of which are singletons, and roughly 1.6% rests with the top ten. Study-level findings and limits: Just a handful of AZD1222 recipients tested seropositive at baseline.

The V and J genes are TRBV9 and TRBJ1-2, with 7 positions matching TRBD1. Sequenced here: peripheral blood, sampled on day 0 of AZD1222 vaccination. The clonotype was recovered from an adult in good health. In DNA, the CDR3 is TGTGCCAGCAGCGTAGCCCCACGGGTTGGGCAGGGGGAAAATGGCTACACCTTC. It yields the protein CASSVAPRVGQGENGYTF.